This T cell receptor beta chain was sequenced during a study of cytomegalovirus exposure and HLA in healthy donors. The primer mix had 60 Vbeta and 13 Jbeta primers. Here immunoSEQ multiplex PCR was the method, and the copy in TCRdb shows in-frame clones only, minus some. The table lists roughly 180,000 clones, under 80% of them singletons. Sequences were obtained from PBMCs. The TCR originated in a woman between 50 and 59 years old in good health and CMV-seropositive.

CDR3 sequence reads: CASSPFSGLGVQYF. The DNA for the CDR3 is TGTGCCAGCAGCCCTTTTAGTGGACTTGGAGTCCAGTACTTC. The chain joins TRBV9 to TRBJ2-5; D perhaps matches TRBD2 (5 bases). Germline CDR1 and CDR2: SGDLS and YYNGEE. The CDR3 has 14 amino acids. V lost 4 bases and J lost 10, with 20 bases in between. Looking up the rest from reference TRBV9 and TRBJ2-5 gives the full variable domain: DSGVTQTPKHLITATGQRVTLRCSPRSGDLSVYWYQQSLDQGLQFLIQYYNGEERAKGNILERFSAQQFPDLHSELNLSSLELGDSALYFCASSPFSGLGVQYFGPGTRLLVL.